This passage covers 27 T cell receptor beta chains from one sample sequenced in a study of blood T cells in healthy people across ages. Primed by a sample-barcoded 5' primer and a J-beta primer mix, a second PCR proceeded for about 7 to 11 cycles. TCRdb re-called the 5' RACE reads with MiXCR, one entry per CDR3 protein. This table holds some 1.6 million distinct CDR3 sequences, about 31% found once. The sequencing input was blood. The origin of the receptors is a woman younger than 45 in good health.

A few counts support this clonotype. This chain links TRBV20-1 with TRBJ1-1; D remains ambiguous. This CDR3 region has 13 residues. Looked up from germline, CDR1 is DFQATT and CDR2 is SNEGSKA (reference sequence). Between the trimmed V and J ends, which lost 2 bases and 1 base, there was a span of 8 bases. CDR3 protein: CSARLPENTEAFF. Written as DNA, the CDR3 is TGCAGTGCTAGACTCCCGGAGAACACTGAAGCTTTCTTT.

The gene calls are TRBV12-3 or TRBV12-4 and TRBJ2-3; D may be TRBD1 or TRBD2 (5 bases each). There are 15 residues in the CDR3. With 5 bases removed from V and 2 bases from J, the gap between germline ends came to 14 bases. The CDR3 sequence is CASSQRDGPTDTQYF. In DNA form, the CDR3 reads TGTGCCAGCAGTCAACGGGACGGCCCCACAGATACGCAGTATTTT.

The gene calls are TRBV29-1 and TRBJ1-5; TRBD1 aligns across 7 bases. The CDR3 is made up of 15 amino acids. The germline V gene encodes CDR1 SQVTM and CDR2 ANQGSEA. Losses at the gene ends were 3 bases for V and 7 bases for J; bases not matched to a gene: 12. This CDR3 is CSVDPRTGKGQPQHF. The CDR3 DNA sequence: TGCAGCGTTGATCCCAGGACAGGCAAGGGACAGCCCCAGCATTTT.

V gene TRBV12-3 or TRBV12-4 combines with J gene TRBJ2-5, with 9 bases lining up with TRBD2. The J segment lost 3 bases and the V segment lost 2 bases, leaving 1 base of the junction unmatched. The length of the CDR3 is 14 residues. The CDR3 is CASSLSSGEETQYF. The DNA of the CDR3 is TGTGCCAGCAGTTTATCTAGCGGGGAAGAGACCCAGTACTTC.

Only a few counts were recorded for this clonotype. V usage is TRBV4-2 and J usage is TRBJ2-7, with TRBD2 identical over 8 bases. The CDR3 has 17 residues. V shed 5 bases and J 3 bases; nucleotides not matched to a gene: 15. Germline V gene data show CDR1 as LGHNA and CDR2 as YNFKEQ. The CDR3 DNA sequence: TGTGCCAGCAGCGACGCCTTGAGCGGGAGCGCTTACTACGAGCAGTACTTC. Residues: CASSDALSGSAYYEQYF.

This clonotype was detected a few times. The chain carries TRBV27 and TRBJ1-2; TRBD1 agrees at 8 bases. This CDR3 has 14 residues. The junction had 8 bases not matched to a gene; V was cut back by 4 bases and J by 7 bases. Germline V CDR1 and CDR2: MNHEY, SMNVEV (reference sequence). For the CDR3, the DNA is TGTGCCAGCAGTTCCAGGGGGCCGGTTGGTGGCTACACCTTC. This encodes CASSSRGPVGGYTF.

In DNA form, the CDR3 reads TGTGCCAGCAGCAACAGGGGGAACCTCCAAGAGACCCAGTACTTC. It specifies CASSNRGNLQETQYF. This sequence joins TRBV7-8 and TRBJ2-4; 8 bases fit TRBD1. Near its end, the DNA agrees better with TRBJ2-5, so the J call may be wrong. Germline V gene sequence: CDR1 SGHVS, CDR2 FQNEAQ. This CDR3 has 15 residues.

The sample holds a few counts of this clonotype. V is TRBV10-3 and J is TRBJ1-5; D is undetermined. V was pared by 11 bases and J by 5 bases, with 7 bases between. This CDR3 is 10 amino acids long. Germline assignment: CDR1 ENHRY and CDR2 SYGVKD. The CDR3: CALLDQPQHF. The CDR3 DNA follows: TGTGCCCTTCTTGATCAGCCCCAGCATTTT.

The chain recombines TRBV7-9 with TRBJ2-5; 11 bases agree with TRBD2. This CDR3 is 16 amino acids long. Losses at the gene ends were 5 bases for V and 2 bases for J; bases not matched to a gene: 7. Germline lookup yields CDR1 SEHNR and CDR2 FQNEAQ (reference sequence). CDR3 nucleotide sequence: TGTGCCAGCAGCCCCGGGCCTAGCGGGGGGCAAGAGACCCAGTACTTC. Its protein is CASSPGPSGGQETQYF.

The genes are TRBV29-1 and TRBJ1-5; D ambiguous. The length of the CDR3 is 10 residues. Germline assignment: CDR1 SQVTM and CDR2 ANQGSEA. V lost 6 bases and J lost 10, with 10 bases in between. CDR3 in amino acids: CSVLVSPQHF. The CDR3 nucleotides are TGCAGCGTCCTTGTCTCTCCCCAGCATTTT.

This clonotype was detected many times. The J gene is TRBJ1-1, the V gene TRBV29-1; no firm D call. The CDR3 runs 11 residues. Trimming removed 4 bases at V and 1 base at J, with 4 bases between. The germline V gene encodes CDR1 SQVTM and CDR2 ANQGSEA. CDR3 nucleotides: TGCAGCGTTGTTTCGAACACTGAAGCTTTCTTT. Its translation: CSVVSNTEAFF. Variable domain in full (rest from reference TRBV29-1 and TRBJ1-1): SAVISQKPSRDICQRGTSLTIQCQVDSQVTMMFWYRQQPGQSLTLIATANQGSEATYESGFVIDKFPISRPNLTFSTLTVSNMSPEDSSIYLCSVVSNTEAFFGQGTRLTVV.

The chain employs TRBV28 and TRBJ2-1; 10 bases agree with TRBD2. Germline CDR1 MDHEN, CDR2 SYDVKM. V trimming: 4 bases; J trimming: 4 bases; junction bases outside the gene matches: 16. The CDR3 is 19 amino acids. The CDR3 protein is CASSYSGLAGVKRYNEQFF. CDR3 DNA: TGTGCCAGCAGTTACTCCGGGCTAGCGGGAGTAAAAAGGTACAATGAGCAGTTCTTC.

This clonotype was detected ten times or more. The chain combines TRBV5-5 with TRBJ2-7; 8 bases map to TRBD1. J gave up 11 bases and V 3 bases, and 10 bases lay outside the gene matches. CDR1 and CDR2 from the germline V gene are SGHKS and YYEKEE (reference sequence). This CDR3 spans 13 amino acids. Here the CDR3 DNA reads TGTGCCAGCAGCTGGAGAGTGGGACAGGTGGAGTACTTC. Translating it yields CASSWRVGQVEYF.

This chain connects TRBV20-1 to TRBJ2-7; 12 nucleotides match TRBD2. J was trimmed by 4 bases and V by 6 bases; bases with no gene match: 7. Germline V gives CDR1 DFQATT, CDR2 SNEGSKA (reference sequence). The CDR3 extends over 14 amino acids. The CDR3 sequence is CSAIRTSGTYEQYF. The CDR3 nucleotides are TGCAGTGCCATCAGGACTAGCGGGACTTACGAGCAGTACTTC.

The rearrangement links TRBV29-1 to TRBJ2-5; TRBD1 matches 8 bases. This CDR3 is built from 12 residues. V dropped 7 bases and J dropped 5; count of bases not matched to a gene: 6. The germline V gene encodes CDR1 SQVTM and CDR2 ANQGSEA. The CDR3 DNA is TGCAGCGCTCAGGGGGCGGGGGAGACCCAGTACTTC. Its translation: CSAQGAGETQYF.

The sample holds many counts of this clonotype. The DNA for the CDR3 is TGCAGCGTTGACCGAAGGGGTGCCTCCTACAATGAGCAGTTCTTC. Translated, it gives CSVDRRGASYNEQFF. The chain couples TRBV29-1 to TRBJ2-1; D is possibly TRBD1 (5 bases). V was trimmed by 3 bases and J by 0 bases, leaving 12 bases between them. Germline V gene sequence: CDR1 SQVTM, CDR2 ANQGSEA. The CDR3 has 15 amino acids.

V is TRBV20-1 and J is TRBJ1-1, with TRBD1 matching 8 bases. The V and J ends lost 5 bases and 6 bases, in that order; junction bases with no gene match: 11. Germline CDR1 reads DFQATT; CDR2 reads SNEGSKA (reference sequence). The CDR3 loop spans 14 amino acids. The CDR3: CSAPRTGSRPEAFF. CDR3 DNA: TGCAGTGCTCCCAGGACAGGGTCCCGGCCTGAAGCTTTCTTT.

In its sample, this clonotype was seen a few times. This sequence joins TRBV6-6 and TRBJ1-5; 8 bases are a match to TRBD1. Per the germline V gene, CDR1 is MNHNY and CDR2 is SVGAGI (reference sequence). This CDR3 region has 13 residues. Trimming took 7 bases from V and 7 from J; bases not matched to a gene: 6. CDR3 in amino acids: CASIDRGSQPQHF. In DNA form, the CDR3 reads TGTGCCAGCATAGACAGGGGAAGCCAGCCCCAGCATTTT.

The CDR3 spells CASSNAGTGVVYGYTF. CDR3 nucleotides: TGTGCCAGCAGTAATGCCGGGACAGGGGTAGTCTATGGCTACACCTTC. The V and J genes are TRBV28 and TRBJ1-2; TRBD1 matches at 10 bases. This CDR3 is built from 16 residues. The germline CDR1 and CDR2 sequences are MDHEN and SYDVKM. The trim removed 5 bases at V and 4 bases at J, leaving 10 bases unmatched.

The V and J genes are TRBV7-9 and TRBJ2-7, with 8 bases identical to TRBD1. The CDR3 is 15 residues long. J was trimmed by 3 bases and V by 5 bases; bases with no gene match: 9. CDR1 SEHNR and CDR2 FQNEAQ come from the germline V gene (reference sequence). The CDR3 protein is CASSPRTGFVYEQYF. DNA for the CDR3: TGTGCCAGCAGCCCCCGGACAGGGTTTGTCTACGAGCAGTACTTC.

V is TRBV5-1 and J is TRBJ1-2; TRBD1 matches 8 bases. Per germline, CDR1 SGHRS and CDR2 YFSETQ. This CDR3 is built from 13 residues. V dropped 0 bases and J dropped 9; count of bases not matched to a gene: 4. Here the CDR3 DNA reads TGCGCCAGCAGCTTGGAGACAGGGGATAGCTACACCTTC. Amino acid sequence: CASSLETGDSYTF.

This rearrangement joins TRBV7-2 to TRBJ1-2; tentative D call: TRBD1 (5 bases). This CDR3 has 14 amino acids. Germline V gene lookup returns CDR1 SGHTA and CDR2 FQGNSA. Trimming stripped 8 bases from V and 2 bases from J, with 15 bases between. CDR3 nucleotides: TGTGCCAGCGTTTCCGGGACGGAGAACTATGGCTACACCTTC. This encodes CASVSGTENYGYTF.

This clonotype was counted between two and nine times. The V and J genes are TRBV7-9 and TRBJ2-1; TRBD2 agrees at 9 bases. The V gene end was trimmed by 5 bases and the J gene end by 5 bases; junction bases not matched to a gene: 7. The germline V gene encodes CDR1 SEHNR and CDR2 FQNEAQ (reference sequence). The CDR3 contains 15 residues. CDR3 nucleotide sequence: TGTGCCAGCAGCGTCGAGCGGGGGGCCCACAATGAGCAGTTCTTC. This codes for CASSVERGAHNEQFF.

V is TRBV9 and J is TRBJ2-7; tentative D call: TRBD1 (6 bases). CDR1 is SGDLS, CDR2 YYNGEE, per germline. The V gene lost 7 bases and the J gene lost 0 bases, with 11 bases spanning the gap. The CDR3 loop spans 13 amino acids. The CDR3 DNA sequence: TGTGCCAGCCGCGGACAGAACTCCTACGAGCAGTACTTC. This sequence encodes CASRGQNSYEQYF.

The chain joins TRBV20-1 to TRBJ2-5; D not resolved. The end of the DNA fits TRBJ2-7 better, so the J call may be wrong. This CDR3 is built from 15 residues. CDR1 DFQATT and CDR2 SNEGSKA come from the germline V gene (reference sequence). The CDR3 sequence: CSASDALRRSVEQYF. The CDR3 nucleotides are TGCAGTGCTAGTGACGCTCTAAGGCGTTCTGTCGAGCAGTACTTC.

The chain is built from TRBV7-9 and TRBJ2-6; D might be TRBD2 (5 bases). The V and J ends lost 11 bases and 1 base respectively, with 18 bases between them. The germline V gene encodes CDR1 SEHNR and CDR2 FQNEAQ (reference sequence). This CDR3 is built from 16 residues. The CDR3 DNA follows: TGTGCCTATTTTGCGGGTCTTGAATCTGGGGCCAACGTCCTGACTTTC. Translation gives CAYFAGLESGANVLTF. Full variable domain (outside the CDR3, taken from reference TRBV7-9 and TRBJ2-6): DTGVSQNPRHKITKRGQNVTFRCDPISEHNRLYWYRQTLGQGPEFLTYFQNEAQLEKSRLLSDRFSAERPKGSFSTLEIQRTEQGDSAMYLCAYFAGLESGANVLTFGAGSRLTVL.

This chain uses TRBV20-1 with TRBJ2-7, with 12 bases matching TRBD2. Germline V gives CDR1 DFQATT, CDR2 SNEGSKA (reference sequence). This CDR3 comprises 13 residues. CDR3: CRSGTSGLYEQYF. The CDR3 coding sequence is TGCAGATCCGGGACTAGCGGGCTTTACGAGCAGTACTTC.